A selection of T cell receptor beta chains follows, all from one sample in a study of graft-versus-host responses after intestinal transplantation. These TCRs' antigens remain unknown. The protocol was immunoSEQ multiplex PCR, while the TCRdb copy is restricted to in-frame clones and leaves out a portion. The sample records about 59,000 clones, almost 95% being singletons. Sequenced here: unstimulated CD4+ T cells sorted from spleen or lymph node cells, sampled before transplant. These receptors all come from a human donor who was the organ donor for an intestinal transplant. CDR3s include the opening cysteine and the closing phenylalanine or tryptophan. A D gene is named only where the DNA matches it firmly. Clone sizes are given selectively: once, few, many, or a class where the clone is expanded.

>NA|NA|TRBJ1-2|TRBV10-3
TGTGCCATCAGTGACCTCTCTCTTTATGGCTACACCTTC
CAISDLSLYGYTF
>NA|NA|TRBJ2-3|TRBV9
TGTGCCAGCAGCGTTACAGGGACAGATACGCAGTATTTT
CASSVTGTDTQYF
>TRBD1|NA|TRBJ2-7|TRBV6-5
TGTGCCAGCACCAGGGGGGACAGGGGCCACGAGCAGTACTTC
CASTRGDRGHEQYF
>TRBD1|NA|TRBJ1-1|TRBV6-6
TGTGCCAGCACCCATTGGGACAGGGACACTGAAGCTTTCTTT
CASTHWDRDTEAFF
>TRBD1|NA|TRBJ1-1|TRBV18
TGTGCCAGCTCAAGCAGGGGGGCCTTGAACACTGAAGCTTTCTTT
CASSSRGALNTEAFF
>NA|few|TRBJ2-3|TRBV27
TGTGCCAGCAACGGACAGAACACAGATACGCAGTATTTT
CASNGQNTDTQYF
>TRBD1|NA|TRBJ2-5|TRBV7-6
TGTGCCAGCAGCTTAGCGTGGCACAGGGGAAGGGAGACCCAGTACTTC
CASSLAWHRGRETQYF
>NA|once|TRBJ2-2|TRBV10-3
TGTGCCATCAGTGCAACAGGGAGTTTAGGGGAGCTGTTTTTT
CAISATGSLGELFF
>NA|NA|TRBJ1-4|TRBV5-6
TGTGCCAGCAGCCGATTCCTGGGAGGTATTGATGAAAAACTGTTTTTT
CASSRFLGGIDEKLFF
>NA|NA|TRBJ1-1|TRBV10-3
TGTGCCATCAGTGAGTCGGGCTTTGAAGCTTTCTTT
CAISESGFEAFF
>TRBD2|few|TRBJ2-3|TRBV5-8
TGTGCCAGCAGCTTGGCGAGCACTAGCGCCCTCACAGATACGCAGTATTTT
CASSLASTSALTDTQYF
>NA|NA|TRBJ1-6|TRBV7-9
TGTGCCAGCAGACCCGATAATTCACCCCTCCACTTT
CASRPDNSPLHF
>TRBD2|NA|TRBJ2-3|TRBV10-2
TGCGCCAGCAGAGGCAGCGGGGGGGCAGATACGCAGTATTTT
CASRGSGGADTQYF
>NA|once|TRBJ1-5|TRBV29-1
TGCAGCGCTAGAGGGGGTAGCAATCAGCCCCAGCATTTT
CSARGGSNQPQHF
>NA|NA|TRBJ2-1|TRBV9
TGTGCCAGCAGCGTAGACGGGCGGTCGGCAGGAGGGTACAATGAGCAGTTCTTC
CASSVDGRSAGGYNEQFF
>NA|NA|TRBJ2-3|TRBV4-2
TGTGCCAGCAGCCAAGTCCTGCTGGGCACAGATACGCAGTATTTT
CASSQVLLGTDTQYF
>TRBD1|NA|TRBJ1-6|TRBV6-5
TGTGCCAGCAGTAGGGGACAGGGCCAACCCCTCCACTTT
CASSRGQGQPLHF
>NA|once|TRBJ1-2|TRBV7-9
TGTGCCAGCAGCTTCGCAGGGGCCCTTGGGGGTGGCTACACCTTC
CASSFAGALGGGYTF
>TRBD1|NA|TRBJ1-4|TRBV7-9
TGTGCCAGCAGCTTGGGACAGGCAACTAATGAAAAACTGTTTTTT
CASSLGQATNEKLFF
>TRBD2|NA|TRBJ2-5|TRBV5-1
TGCGCCAGCAGCTGGACTAGCGGGGGTCTAGAGACCCAGTACTTC
CASSWTSGGLETQYF